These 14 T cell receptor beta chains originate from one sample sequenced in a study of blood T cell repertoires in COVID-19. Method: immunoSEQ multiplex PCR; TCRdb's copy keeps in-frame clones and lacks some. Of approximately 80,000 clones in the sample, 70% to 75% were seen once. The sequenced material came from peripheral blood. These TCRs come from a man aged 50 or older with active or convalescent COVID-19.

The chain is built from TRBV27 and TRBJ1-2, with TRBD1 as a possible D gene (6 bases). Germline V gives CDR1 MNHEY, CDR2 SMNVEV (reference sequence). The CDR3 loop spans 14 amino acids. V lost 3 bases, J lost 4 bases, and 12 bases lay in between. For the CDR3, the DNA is TGTGCCAGCAGTTTTACAGGGTCTCCCTATGGCTACACCTTC. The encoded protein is CASSFTGSPYGYTF.

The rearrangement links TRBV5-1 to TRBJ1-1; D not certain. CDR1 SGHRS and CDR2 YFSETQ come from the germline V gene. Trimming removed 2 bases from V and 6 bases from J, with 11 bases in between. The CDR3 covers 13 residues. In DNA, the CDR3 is TGCGCCAGCAGCTTATGGGCGGGGTCTGAAGCTTTCTTT. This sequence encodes CASSLWAGSEAFF.

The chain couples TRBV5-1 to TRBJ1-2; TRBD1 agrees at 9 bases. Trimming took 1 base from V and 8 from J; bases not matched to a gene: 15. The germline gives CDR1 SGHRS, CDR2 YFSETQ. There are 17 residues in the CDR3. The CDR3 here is CASSLKGQGINAGGYTF. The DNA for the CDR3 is TGCGCCAGCAGCTTGAAGGGACAGGGAATAAACGCGGGGGGCTACACCTTC.

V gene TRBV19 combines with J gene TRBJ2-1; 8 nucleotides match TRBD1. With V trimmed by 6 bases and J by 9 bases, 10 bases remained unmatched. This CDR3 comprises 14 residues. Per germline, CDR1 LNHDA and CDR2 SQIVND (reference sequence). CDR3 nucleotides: TGTGCCAGTAGGGTCCAGGGGGCAGGCGGTGAGCAGTTCTTC. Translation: CASRVQGAGGEQFF.

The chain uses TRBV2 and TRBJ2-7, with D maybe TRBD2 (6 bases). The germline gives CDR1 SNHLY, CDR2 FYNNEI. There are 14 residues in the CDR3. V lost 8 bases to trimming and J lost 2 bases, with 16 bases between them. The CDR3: CASGVGTVPYEQYF. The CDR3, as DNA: TGTGCCAGCGGGGTAGGGACTGTCCCCTACGAGCAGTACTTC.

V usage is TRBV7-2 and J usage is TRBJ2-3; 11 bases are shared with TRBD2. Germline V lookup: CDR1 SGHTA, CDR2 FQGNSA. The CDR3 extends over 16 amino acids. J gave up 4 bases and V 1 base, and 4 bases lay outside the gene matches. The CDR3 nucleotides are TGTGCCAGCAGCTTAGGGGCTAGCGGGGGGTCAGATACGCAGTATTTT. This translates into CASSLGASGGSDTQYF.

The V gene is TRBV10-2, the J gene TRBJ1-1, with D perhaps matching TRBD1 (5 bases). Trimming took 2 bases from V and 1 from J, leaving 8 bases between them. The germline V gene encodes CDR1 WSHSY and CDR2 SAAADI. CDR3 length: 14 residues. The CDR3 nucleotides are TGCGCCAGCAGTGAGCAGGGTGGGAACACTGAAGCTTTCTTT. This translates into CASSEQGGNTEAFF.

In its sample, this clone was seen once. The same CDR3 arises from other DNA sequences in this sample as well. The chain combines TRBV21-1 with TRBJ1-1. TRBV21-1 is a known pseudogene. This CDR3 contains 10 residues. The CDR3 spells CASSVTEAFF. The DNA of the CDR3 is TGTGCCAGCAGTGTAACTGAAGCTTTCTTT.

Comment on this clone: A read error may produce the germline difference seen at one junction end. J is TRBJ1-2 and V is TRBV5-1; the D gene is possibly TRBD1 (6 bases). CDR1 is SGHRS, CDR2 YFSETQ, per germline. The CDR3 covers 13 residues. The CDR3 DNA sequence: TGCGCCAGCAGCTTTGGGGACAACTCTGGCTACACCTTC. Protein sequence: CASSFGDNSGYTF.

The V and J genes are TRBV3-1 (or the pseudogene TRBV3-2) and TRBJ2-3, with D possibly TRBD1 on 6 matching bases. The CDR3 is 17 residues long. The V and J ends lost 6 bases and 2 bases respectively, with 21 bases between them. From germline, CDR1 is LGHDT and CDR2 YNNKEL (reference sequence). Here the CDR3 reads CASRQNLLTGFTDTQYF. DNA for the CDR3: TGTGCCAGCAGACAAAACCTACTTACAGGGTTCACAGATACGCAGTATTTT.

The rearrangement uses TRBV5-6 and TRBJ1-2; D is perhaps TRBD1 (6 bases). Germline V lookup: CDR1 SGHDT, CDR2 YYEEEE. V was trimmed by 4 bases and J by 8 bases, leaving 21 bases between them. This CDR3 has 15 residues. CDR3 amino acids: CASSASGQGISGYTF. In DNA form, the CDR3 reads TGTGCCAGCAGCGCCTCTGGGCAGGGGATTAGCGGCTACACCTTC.

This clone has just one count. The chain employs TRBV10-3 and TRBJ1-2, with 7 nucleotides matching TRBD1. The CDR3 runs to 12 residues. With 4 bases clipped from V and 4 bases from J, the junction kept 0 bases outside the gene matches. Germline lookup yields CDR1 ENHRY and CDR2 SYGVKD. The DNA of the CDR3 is TGTGCCATCAGTGGGGACAGCTATGGCTACACCTTC. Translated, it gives CAISGDSYGYTF.

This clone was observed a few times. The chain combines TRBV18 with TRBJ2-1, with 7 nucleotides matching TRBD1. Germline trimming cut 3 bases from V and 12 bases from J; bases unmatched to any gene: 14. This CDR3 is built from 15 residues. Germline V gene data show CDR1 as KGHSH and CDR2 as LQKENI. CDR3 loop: CASSPQTGNTMRQFF. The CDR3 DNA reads TGTGCCAGCTCACCTCAGACAGGGAACACAATGAGGCAGTTCTTC.

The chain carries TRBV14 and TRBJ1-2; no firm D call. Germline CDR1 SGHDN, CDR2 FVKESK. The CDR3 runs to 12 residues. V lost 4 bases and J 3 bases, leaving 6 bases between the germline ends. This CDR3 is CASSLNYYGYTF. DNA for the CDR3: TGTGCCAGCAGCCTTAACTACTATGGCTACACCTTC.